This T cell receptor (beta chain) was recorded in a study of Ad26.COV2.S vaccination and SARS-CoV-2 variants. The overall study: Administration of Ad26.COV2.S was intramuscular, either once or twice 56 days apart.

Treatment meaning: roughly 20 received Ad26.COV2.S at low or high dose, single or two shots; about 5 received placebo; per-sample allocation not given. Sample collection was performed on day 63 after the first vaccine or placebo injection. CDR3 length: 15 amino acids. From germline, CDR1 is SGHTA and CDR2 FQGTGA. V lost 1 base to trimming and J lost 4 bases, with 12 bases between them. Ten or more counts support this clone. Sequencing used immunoSEQ multiplex PCR; TCRdb keeps in-frame clones, though not all of them. The sample gives roughly 410,000 clones, around four fifths of which show up once; around 7.3% is in the top ten.

The sample was peripheral blood, taken in a trial of Ad26.COV2.S vaccine versus placebo. The chain recombines TRBV7-3 with TRBJ2-3; D may be TRBD2 (5 bases). The sequence was collected from a person between 18 and 65 years old who received the Ad26.COV2.S COVID-19 vaccine or a placebo. CDR3 sequence (DNA): TGTGCCAGCAGCTTAATCCCTAGCACGGCAGATACGCAGTATTTT. Its translation: CASSLIPSTADTQYF.